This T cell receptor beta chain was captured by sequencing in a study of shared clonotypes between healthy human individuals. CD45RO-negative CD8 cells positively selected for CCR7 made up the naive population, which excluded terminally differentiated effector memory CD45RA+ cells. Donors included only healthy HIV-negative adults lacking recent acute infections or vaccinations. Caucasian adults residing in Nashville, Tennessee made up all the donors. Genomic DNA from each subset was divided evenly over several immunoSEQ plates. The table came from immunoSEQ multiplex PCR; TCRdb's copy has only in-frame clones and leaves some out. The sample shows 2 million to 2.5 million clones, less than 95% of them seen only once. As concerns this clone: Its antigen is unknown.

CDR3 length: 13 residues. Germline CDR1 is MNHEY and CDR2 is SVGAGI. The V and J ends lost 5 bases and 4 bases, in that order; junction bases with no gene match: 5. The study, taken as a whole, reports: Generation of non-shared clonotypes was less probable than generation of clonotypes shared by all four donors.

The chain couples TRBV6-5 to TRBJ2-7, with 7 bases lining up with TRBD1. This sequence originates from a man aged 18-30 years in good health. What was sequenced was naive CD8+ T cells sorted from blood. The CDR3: CASSGQDIYEQYF. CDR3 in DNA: TGTGCCAGCAGTGGACAGGACATTTACGAGCAGTACTTC.